In this sample, the clone carrying this T cell receptor beta chain is large (0.1 to 1%). The library was designed around alpha chains, so this beta chain is a stray read whose abundance carries little weight. This sample was included in a study of spatial heterogeneity in lung cancer. Overall study: There were, on average, more than eight raw-read appearances for each unique TCR and UMI combination.

As for time point: sample taken at primary tumor resection. The donors were more than 70 patients with non-small cell lung cancer that was early-stage and untreated. Unsorted whole RNA samples from tumor, nontumor lung or frozen PBMC were sequenced. One entry per CDR3 protein, called by TCRdb with MiXCR from the 5' RACE reads. The sample carries hundreds of distinct CDR3 sequences, 35% to 45% recorded once. CDR1 and CDR2 from the germline V gene are SNHLY and FYNNEI. Deletions cut 4 bases from V and 3 bases from J, with 9 bases between. The CDR3 spans 13 residues. The rearrangement joins TRBV2 to TRBJ1-1; D perhaps matches TRBD1 (6 bases). The input for sequencing was normal lung tissue next to the tumor, taken at surgery. The TCR was taken from a male donor with early-stage non-small cell lung cancer. DNA for the CDR3: TGTGCCAGCAGTGTTAGGGGGGACACTGAAGCTTTCTTT. Translated: CASSVRGDTEAFF.